These 23 T cell receptor beta chains came from one sample sequenced in a study of response to subunit inactivated influenza vaccine. TCRdb reprocessed the RT-PCR reads via MiXCR and lists one record per CDR3 protein. Here the sample spans some 640,000 distinct CDR3 sequences, more than 11% being singletons. This sample comprised PBMCs from blood, obtained less than 15 days before vaccination. The source of these receptors is a man in his fifties who received an inactivated influenza vaccine.

The V call is TRBV2, the J call TRBJ1-1; 7 positions agree with TRBD1. V was pared by 4 bases and J by 2 bases, with 7 bases of the junction left unmatched. CDR1 is SNHLY and CDR2 is FYNNEI in the germline V gene. The CDR3 is made up of 15 amino acids. The CDR3 protein is CASSGQGFFNTEAFF. As DNA, the CDR3 is TGTGCCAGCAGTGGACAGGGTTTTTTTAACACTGAAGCTTTCTTT. The variable domain in full, with the rest retrieved from reference TRBV2 and TRBJ1-1, is EPEVTQTPSHQVTQMGQEVILRCVPISNHLYFYWYRQILGQKVEFLVSFYNNEISEKSEIFDDQFSVERPDGSNFTLKIRSTKLEDSAMYFCASSGQGFFNTEAFFGQGTRLTVV.

This clonotype was counted a few times. The chain carries TRBV7-2 and TRBJ2-7, with TRBD2 as a possible D gene (7 bases). CDR1 is SGHTA, CDR2 FQGNSA, per germline. Trimming left V 1 base short and J 4 bases short, with 14 bases between. CDR3 length: 15 residues. The CDR3: CASSLDGGGMYEQYF. CDR3 coding DNA: TGTGCCAGCAGCTTAGATGGCGGGGGCATGTACGAGCAGTACTTC.

This sequence joins TRBV4-2 and TRBJ1-4, with unresolved D. Trimming removed 2 bases at V and 5 bases at J, with 24 bases between. This CDR3 is built from 19 residues. Germline V CDR1 and CDR2: LGHNA, YNFKEQ. CDR3 loop: CASSQRPRYQGRMNEKLFF. CDR3 DNA: TGTGCCAGCAGCCAACGGCCCAGGTACCAAGGCCGTATGAATGAAAAACTGTTTTTT.

The chain's CDR3 is CASSQTGARGNQPQHF. In DNA, the CDR3 is TGCGCCAGCAGCCAGACAGGGGCTCGGGGCAATCAGCCCCAGCATTTT. V usage is TRBV4-3 and J usage is TRBJ1-5; 8 positions agree with TRBD1. The germline V gene has CDR1 LGHNA and CDR2 YSLEER. The CDR3 extends over 16 amino acids. J lost 2 bases, V lost 3 bases, and 6 bases had no gene match.

This clonotype was seen a few times. The chain links TRBV12-3 or TRBV12-4 to TRBJ2-3; 8 nucleotides agree with TRBD2. This CDR3 spans 16 amino acids. The V gene end was trimmed by 8 bases and the J gene end by 3 bases; junction bases not matched to a gene: 13. CDR3 bases: TGTGCCAGCTCAGTTTCTTCGGGCGGGAGGACAGATACGCAGTATTTT. Translation gives CASSVSSGGRTDTQYF.

The chain links TRBV20-1 to TRBJ2-1; D possibly corresponds to TRBD1 (5 bases). V dropped 2 bases and J dropped 5 bases, with 13 bases sitting between them. Germline CDR1 reads DFQATT; CDR2 reads SNEGSKA (reference sequence). This CDR3 has 14 residues. CDR3 sequence reads: CSARPLRAHNEQFF. CDR3 DNA: TGCAGTGCTAGACCCCTCAGGGCCCACAATGAGCAGTTCTTC.

This sequence joins TRBV4-3 and TRBJ2-1, with 11 bases lining up with TRBD2. V lost 0 bases and J lost 9; bases outside the gene matches: 7. Germline assignment: CDR1 LGHNA and CDR2 YSLEER. The length of the CDR3 is 16 residues. The DNA of the CDR3 is TGCGCCAGCAGCCAAGATATACTAGCGGGAGATCGTGAGCAGTTCTTC. Its translation is CASSQDILAGDREQFF.

There are a few counts of this clonotype. V and J are TRBV29-1 and TRBJ2-7; perhaps TRBD2 as D (5 bases). This CDR3 region has 13 residues. V was clipped by 5 bases and J by 7 bases, with 18 bases between them. Per germline, CDR1 SQVTM and CDR2 ANQGSEA. The CDR3 DNA reads as TGCAGCGTTCGACCGGGAACCAAGAGGGAGCAGTACTTC. It yields the protein CSVRPGTKREQYF.

The rearrangement uses TRBV15 and TRBJ2-2; 10 bases are a match to TRBD2. CDR1 is LNHNV, CDR2 YYDKDF, per germline (reference sequence). The V and J ends lost 3 bases and 4 bases, in that order; junction bases with no gene match: 5. The CDR3 has 16 amino acids. The CDR3 protein is CATSSGLAVFTGELFF. For the CDR3, the DNA is TGTGCCACCAGCAGCGGACTAGCGGTTTTCACCGGGGAGCTGTTTTTT.

This clonotype came up a few times. The chain carries TRBV2 and TRBJ2-3, with 11 bases that match TRBD2. Germline lookup yields CDR1 SNHLY and CDR2 FYNNEI. After removal of 6 bases from V and 3 bases from J, the junction contained 11 bases not matched to a gene. CDR3 length equals 17 residues. CDR3 protein: CASSLLVGLAGTDTQYF. CDR3 bases: TGTGCCAGCAGCTTACTCGTCGGACTAGCGGGTACAGATACGCAGTATTTT.

This clonotype was counted only a few times. This chain links TRBV6-5 with TRBJ2-2, with 9 bases fitting TRBD1. This CDR3 has 18 amino acids. Germline lookup yields CDR1 MNHEY and CDR2 SVGAGI. V lost 1 base, J lost 6 bases, and 12 bases stayed unmatched. The CDR3 region is CASSYFGQGRGGAGELFF. In DNA form, the CDR3 reads TGTGCCAGCAGTTACTTTGGACAGGGGAGAGGGGGAGCCGGGGAGCTGTTTTTT.

This clonotype was found a few times. The chain employs TRBV10-3 and TRBJ1-1, with 9 positions matching TRBD1. V shed 8 bases, J shed 2 bases, and the junction held 12 bases outside the gene matches. The CDR3 is 16 amino acids. Germline CDR1 is ENHRY and CDR2 is SYGVKD. The DNA for the CDR3 is TGTGCCATCGGAGGACAGGGGACTCGCCCAAACACTGAAGCTTTCTTT. Protein product: CAIGGQGTRPNTEAFF.

The sample holds a few counts of this clonotype. The chain uses TRBV15 and TRBJ2-7, with D tentatively TRBD2 (6 bases). This CDR3 comprises 17 residues. CDR1 and CDR2 (germline): LNHNV, YYDKDF (reference sequence). Trimming left V 0 bases short and J 0 bases short, with 15 bases between. This chain's CDR3 is CATSRDLTSSRSYEQYF. Here the CDR3 DNA reads TGTGCCACCAGCAGAGATCTAACTAGCAGCCGCTCCTACGAGCAGTACTTC.

The V and J genes are TRBV25-1 and TRBJ1-2; 11 bases match TRBD1. Looked up from germline, CDR1 is MGHDK and CDR2 is SYGVNS. The CDR3 is 16 residues long. Trimming took 5 bases from V and 4 from J; bases not matched to a gene: 9. The CDR3 nucleotides are TGTGCCAGCAGTCCCACTAGGACAGGGGGCCTCTATGGCTACACCTTC. Its translation: CASSPTRTGGLYGYTF.

This clonotype has a handful of counts. The chain combines TRBV20-1 with TRBJ2-1; D tentatively reads TRBD1 or TRBD2 (5 bases each). V was pared by 6 bases and J by 4 bases, with 13 bases between. CDR1 is DFQATT, CDR2 SNEGSKA, per germline (reference sequence). This CDR3 is 13 amino acids long. Written as DNA, the CDR3 is TGCAGTGCATTGGGGCGGGCATACAATGAGCAGTTCTTC. It yields the protein CSALGRAYNEQFF.

This clonotype occurred a few times. V gene TRBV12-3 or TRBV12-4 combines with J gene TRBJ2-5; D call uncertain. V lost 6 bases to trimming and J lost 1 base, with 9 bases between them. The CDR3 is 13 residues long. In DNA, the CDR3 is TGTGCCAGCAGCCGATGGACCCAAGAGACCCAGTACTTC. Translation: CASSRWTQETQYF.

The chain has TRBV12-3 or TRBV12-4 and TRBJ2-5; 14 bases match TRBD2. The CDR3 extends over 13 amino acids. After removal of 10 bases from V and 5 bases from J, the junction contained 3 bases not matched to a gene. This chain's CDR3 is CATGTSGGETQYF. CDR3 coding DNA: TGTGCCACCGGGACTAGCGGGGGTGAGACCCAGTACTTC.

V is TRBV20-1 and J is TRBJ2-5; 14 bases map to TRBD2. The CDR3 is 17 residues long. CDR1 is DFQATT and CDR2 is SNEGSKA in the germline V gene (reference sequence). The ends lost 4 bases at V and 5 bases at J; junction bases unmatched: 12. For the CDR3, the DNA is TGCAGTGCTAACACTGGGACTAGCGGGGGCATGGGGGAGACCCAGTACTTC. It yields the protein CSANTGTSGGMGETQYF.

This clonotype was observed a handful of times. The V gene is TRBV6-4, the J gene TRBJ2-2, with 10 bases fitting TRBD2. Trimming at V came to 8 bases and at J to 4 bases, leaving 7 bases not matched to a gene. Germline CDR1 reads MRHNA; CDR2 reads SNTAGT. The CDR3 is 15 residues long. The CDR3 sequence: CASSPSGRATGELFF. The CDR3 DNA reads as TGTGCCAGCTCGCCTAGCGGGAGAGCCACCGGGGAGCTGTTTTTT.

This clonotype was seen only a few times. V is TRBV20-1 and J is TRBJ2-7; D remains ambiguous. V lost 1 base and J lost 4, with 11 bases in between. This CDR3 is built from 13 residues. CDR1 is DFQATT, CDR2 SNEGSKA, per germline (reference sequence). CDR3 in DNA: TGCAGTGCTAGAGGTGTCCTCGTATACGAGCAGTACTTC. It is translated as CSARGVLVYEQYF.

This clonotype was recorded many times. This chain uses TRBV6-5 with TRBJ2-7; a possible D gene is TRBD1 (6 bases). CDR1 and CDR2 from the germline V gene are MNHEY and SVGAGI. The CDR3 totals 14 residues. The ends were cut back, 1 base at V and 1 base at J, with 8 bases in the middle. The CDR3: CASSYWTASYEQYF. The DNA of the CDR3 is TGTGCCAGCAGTTACTGGACAGCGTCCTACGAGCAGTACTTC.

A few counts support this clonotype. The chain is built from TRBV18 and TRBJ2-6, with TRBD1 matching 10 bases. Germline V CDR1 and CDR2: KGHSH, LQKENI. This CDR3 is 19 amino acids long. The V segment lost 3 bases and the J segment 0 bases; nucleotides outside the gene matches: 8. The CDR3 region has the DNA TGTGCCAGCTCACCCCGGACAGGGGGTTATTACTCTGGGGCCAACGTCCTGACTTTC. Amino acids: CASSPRTGGYYSGANVLTF. The complete variable domain, with remaining parts taken from reference TRBV18 and TRBJ2-6, reads NAGVMQNPRHLVRRRGQEARLRCSPMKGHSHVYWYRQLPEEGLKFMVYLQKENIIDESGMPKERFSAEFPKEGPSILRIQQVVRGDSAAYFCASSPRTGGYYSGANVLTFGAGSRLTVL.

The chain joins TRBV5-1 to TRBJ2-5, with D hard to call. V was clipped by 4 bases and J by 3 bases, with 7 bases between them. There are 12 residues in the CDR3. CDR1 is SGHRS and CDR2 is YFSETQ in the germline V gene. CDR3 nucleotides: TGCGCCAGCAGCGCCCGAGAAGAGACCCAGTACTTC. Protein product: CASSAREETQYF.